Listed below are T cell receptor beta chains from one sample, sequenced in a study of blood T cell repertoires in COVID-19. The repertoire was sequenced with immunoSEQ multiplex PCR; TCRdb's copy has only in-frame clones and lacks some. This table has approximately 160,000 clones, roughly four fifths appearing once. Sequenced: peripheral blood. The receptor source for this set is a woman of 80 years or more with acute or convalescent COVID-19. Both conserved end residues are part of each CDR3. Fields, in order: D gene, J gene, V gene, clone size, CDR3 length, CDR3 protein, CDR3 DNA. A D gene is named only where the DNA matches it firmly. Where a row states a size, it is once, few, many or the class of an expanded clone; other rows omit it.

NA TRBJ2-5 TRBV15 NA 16 CATSRKGGDDQETQYF TGTGCCACCAGCAGGAAGGGGGGGGACGACCAAGAGACCCAGTACTTC
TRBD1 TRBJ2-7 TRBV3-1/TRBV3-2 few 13 CASSHRQGGEQYF TGTGCCAGCAGCCATCGACAGGGTGGGGAGCAGTACTTC
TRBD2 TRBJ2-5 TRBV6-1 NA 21 CASSEARGDRTAAFLGETQYF TGTGCCAGCAGTGAAGCGCGGGGGGATAGGACAGCGGCCTTTTTGGGAGAGACCCAGTACTTC
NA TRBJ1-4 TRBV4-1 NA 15 CASSQPTGSLEKLFF TGCGCCAGCAGCCAGCCGACAGGTTCTCTTGAAAAACTGTTTTTT
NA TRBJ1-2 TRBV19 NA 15 CASRVGGAGMDGYTF TGTGCCAGTAGAGTTGGGGGGGCAGGGATGGATGGCTACACCTTC
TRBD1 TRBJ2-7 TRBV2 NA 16 CASSGGQGATTYEQYF TGTGCCAGCAGTGGGGGACAGGGGGCTACTACCTACGAGCAGTACTTC
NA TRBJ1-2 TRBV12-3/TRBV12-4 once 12 CASSPSGYGYTF TGTGCCAGCAGCCCCTCAGGGTATGGCTACACCTTC
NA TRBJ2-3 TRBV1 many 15 CTSSQQRESTDTQYF TGCACCAGCAGCCAACAGCGGGAGAGCACAGATACGCAGTATTTT
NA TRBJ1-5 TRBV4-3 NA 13 CASSVHRNQPQHF TGCGCCAGCAGCGTACACAGGAATCAGCCCCAGCATTTT
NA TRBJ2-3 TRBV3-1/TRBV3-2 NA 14 CASSSPTSADTQYF TGTGCCAGCAGCTCCCCGACTAGTGCAGATACGCAGTATTTT
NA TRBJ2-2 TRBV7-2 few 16 CASLPGVGMNTGELFF TGTGCCAGCTTACCGGGGGTCGGAATGAACACCGGGGAGCTGTTTTTT
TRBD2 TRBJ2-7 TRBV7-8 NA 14 CASSLGSGRGEQYF TGTGCCAGCAGCCTCGGGAGCGGGAGAGGTGAGCAGTACTTC
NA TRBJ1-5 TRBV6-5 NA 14 CASSPTGSNQPQHF TGTGCCAGCAGTCCCACCGGGTCAAATCAGCCCCAGCATTTT
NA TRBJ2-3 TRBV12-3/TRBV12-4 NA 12 CASSFQGNTQYF TGTGCCAGCAGTTTTCAGGGAAATACGCAGTATTTT
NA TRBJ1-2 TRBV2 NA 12 CASTGLNYGYTF TGTGCCAGCACGGGTCTTAACTATGGCTACACCTTC
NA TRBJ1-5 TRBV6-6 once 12 CATRGGNQPQHF TGTGCCACCCGGGGGGGCAATCAGCCCCAGCATTTT
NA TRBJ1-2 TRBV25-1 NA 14 CASSELGSRYGYTF TGTGCCAGCAGTGAACTTGGCAGTCGATATGGCTACACCTTC
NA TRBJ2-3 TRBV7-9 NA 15 CASSLARGSTDTQYF TGTGCCAGCAGCTTAGCCCGTGGCAGCACAGATACGCAGTATTTT
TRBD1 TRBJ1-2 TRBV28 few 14 CASSWGQPAGGYTF TGTGCCAGCAGTTGGGGACAGCCCGCGGGGGGCTACACCTTC
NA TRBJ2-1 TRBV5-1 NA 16 CASSNPPTRLDNEQFF TGCGCCAGCAGTAACCCCCCGACTCGACTTGACAATGAGCAGTTCTTC
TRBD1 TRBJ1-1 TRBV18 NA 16 CASSPARQGVNTEAFF TGTGCCAGCTCACCGGCGAGACAGGGGGTGAACACTGAAGCTTTCTTT
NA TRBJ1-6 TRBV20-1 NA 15 CSASKMGLNNSPLHF TGCAGTGCTAGTAAAATGGGACTGAATAATTCACCCCTCCACTTT
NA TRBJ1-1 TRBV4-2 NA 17 CASSQDRRAGMNTEAFF TGTGCCAGCAGCCAAGATCGCAGGGCAGGGATGAACACTGAAGCTTTCTTT
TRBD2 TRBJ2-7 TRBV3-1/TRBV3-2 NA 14 CASSQASGSVEQYF TGTGCCAGCAGCCAAGCTAGCGGGAGTGTCGAGCAGTACTTC
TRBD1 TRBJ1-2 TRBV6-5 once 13 CASRETGEDGYTF TGTGCCAGCAGGGAGACAGGGGAGGACGGCTACACCTTC
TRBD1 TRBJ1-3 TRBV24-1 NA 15 CATSGKQGSRNTIYF TGTGCCACCAGTGGTAAACAGGGGAGTAGAAACACCATATATTTT
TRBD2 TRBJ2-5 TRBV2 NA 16 CASSSRLAGDQETQYF TGTGCCAGCAGTTCACGACTAGCGGGGGATCAAGAGACCCAGTACTTC
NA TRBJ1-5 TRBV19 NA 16 CASSKSAGNSNQPQHF TGTGCCAGTAGTAAATCGGCAGGGAATAGCAATCAGCCCCAGCATTTT
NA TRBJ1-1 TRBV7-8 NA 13 CASSAGGHTEAFF TGTGCCAGCAGCGCAGGAGGACACACTGAAGCTTTCTTT
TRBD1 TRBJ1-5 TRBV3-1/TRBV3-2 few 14 CASSLSTGDQPQHF TGTGCCAGCAGTCTTTCAACAGGGGATCAGCCCCAGCATTTT
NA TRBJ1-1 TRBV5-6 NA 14 CASSPSPRVAEAFF TGTGCCAGCAGCCCGTCTCCCAGGGTCGCTGAAGCTTTCTTT
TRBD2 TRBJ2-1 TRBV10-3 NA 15 CAISVLAGEGNEQFF TGTGCCATCAGTGTACTAGCGGGGGAGGGCAATGAGCAGTTCTTC
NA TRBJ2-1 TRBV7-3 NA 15 CASSSRGAVYNEQFF TGTGCCAGCAGCTCCCGGGGAGCGGTCTACAATGAGCAGTTCTTC
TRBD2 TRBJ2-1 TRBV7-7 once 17 CASSATSGRAGSGEQFF TGTGCCAGCAGCGCAACTAGCGGGAGGGCCGGGAGCGGTGAGCAGTTCTTC
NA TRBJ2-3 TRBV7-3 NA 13 CASSLPPADTQYF TGTGCCAGCAGCTTACCCCCGGCAGATACGCAGTATTTT
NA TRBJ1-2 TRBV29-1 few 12 CSVGGSEDGYTF TGCAGCGTTGGCGGGTCGGAGGATGGCTACACCTTC
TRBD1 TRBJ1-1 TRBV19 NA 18 CASSIDRRGTGRYTEAFF TGTGCCAGTAGTATAGATCGACGAGGGACAGGGAGATACACTGAAGCTTTCTTT
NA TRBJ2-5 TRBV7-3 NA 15 CASSLTLDRQETQYF TGTGCCAGCAGCTTAACTCTGGACAGACAAGAGACCCAGTACTTC
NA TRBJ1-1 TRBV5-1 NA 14 CASSTGLTNTEAFF TGCGCCAGCAGCACGGGACTGACGAACACTGAAGCTTTCTTT
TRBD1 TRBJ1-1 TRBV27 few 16 CASSRGTGRGQAEAFF TGTGCCAGCAGTCGGGGGACAGGTCGGGGTCAGGCTGAAGCTTTCTTT
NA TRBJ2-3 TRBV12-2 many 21 CASRPSFTSGGDDIFTDTQYF TGTGCAAGTCGTCCAAGTTTTACTAGCGGGGGTGATGACATCTTCACAGATACGCAGTATTTT
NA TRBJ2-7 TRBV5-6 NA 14 CASSLVGRVGEQYF TGTGCCAGCAGCTTGGTGGGTCGGGTAGGCGAGCAGTACTTC
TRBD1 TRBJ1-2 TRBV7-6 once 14 CASSAGTGRSGYTF TGTGCCAGCAGCGCTGGGACAGGGAGGTCGGGCTACACCTTC
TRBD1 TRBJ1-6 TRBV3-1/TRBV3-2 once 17 CASSPTRRTGVNSPLHF TGTGCCAGCAGCCCCACAAGGCGAACAGGGGTTAATTCACCCCTCCACTTT